These 13 T cell receptor beta chains came from one sample sequenced in a study of shared clonotypes between healthy human individuals. Libraries were prepared by immunoSEQ multiplex PCR; TCRdb keeps only in-frame clonotypes and omits some of them. The sample lists approximately 2,300,000 clones, around 92% occurring once. Sequencing input: naive CD4+ T cells from PBMCs. Documented subset: CD45RA+ positively selected. The receptors here all came from a man between 18 and 35 years old in good health. Some clones in this sample may be carry-over from other donors' samples.

The chain has TRBV19 and TRBJ2-7, with TRBD1 matching over 9 bases. Germline V CDR1 and CDR2: LNHDA, SQIVND (reference sequence). With 6 bases clipped from V and 4 bases from J, the junction kept 13 bases outside the gene matches. This CDR3 contains 16 residues. CDR3 coding DNA: TGTGCCAGTAGCCGTCCGATCGGACAGGGGCTTTACGAGCAGTACTTC. Protein sequence: CASSRPIGQGLYEQYF.

As regards this clone: The same CDR3 is also encoded by other DNA sequences in this sample. The gene calls are TRBV9 and TRBJ2-3; D is uncertain. V was trimmed by 0 bases and J by 0 bases, leaving 5 bases between them. This CDR3 comprises 14 residues. Germline values: CDR1 SGDLS, CDR2 YYNGEE. The CDR3 loop is CASSVASSTDTQYF. The CDR3 nucleotides are TGTGCCAGCAGCGTAGCTTCTAGCACAGATACGCAGTATTTT.

This sequence joins TRBV5-6 and TRBJ2-4; D is uncertain. CDR1 and CDR2 (germline): SGHDT, YYEEEE. Trimming shortened V by 7 bases and J by 1 base, and 15 bases separated the two germline ends. The length of the CDR3 is 15 residues. This CDR3 is CASRGPPGAKNIQYF. In DNA form, the CDR3 reads TGTGCCAGCCGAGGTCCCCCCGGGGCCAAAAACATTCAGTACTTC. Based on the CDR3 plus reference TRBV5-6 and TRBJ2-4, the full variable domain is DAGVTQSPTHLIKTRGQQVTLRCSPKSGHDTVSWYQQALGQGPQFIFQYYEEEERQRGNFPDRFSGHQFPNYSSELNVNALLLGDSALYLCASRGPPGAKNIQYFGAGTRLSVL.

This clone has a single count. This chain links TRBV30 with TRBJ2-6; no clear D gene. Germline V gene lookup returns CDR1 GTSNPN and CDR2 SVGIG (reference sequence). Trimming cost V 0 bases and J 7 bases, with 16 bases left between them. The CDR3 totals 16 residues. The CDR3 DNA is TGTGCCTGGAGTGTACACCCCTTGGGGTACGCCAACGTCCTGACTTTC. Residues: CAWSVHPLGYANVLTF. Together with reference TRBV30 and TRBJ2-6, the CDR3 gives the full variable domain: SQTIHQWPATLVQPVGSPLSLECTVEGTSNPNLYWYRQAAGRGLQLLFYSVGIGQISSEVPQNLSASRPQDRQFILSSKKLLLSDSGFYLCAWSVHPLGYANVLTFGAGSRLTVL.

Remarks on this clone: Other DNA sequences in the same sample also yield this CDR3. The chain has TRBV9 and TRBJ1-4; D is possibly TRBD1 (5 bases). V was clipped by 0 bases and J by 0 bases, with 6 bases between them. The CDR3 consists of 15 residues. Germline V gene lookup returns CDR1 SGDLS and CDR2 YYNGEE. CDR3 residues: CASSVGGATNEKLFF. The CDR3 bases are TGTGCCAGCAGCGTAGGGGGGGCAACTAATGAAAAACTGTTTTTT.

This sequence joins TRBV7-8 and TRBJ2-7; TRBD1 is a possible D gene (5 bases). Germline V gives CDR1 SGHVS, CDR2 FQNEAQ. CDR3 length: 13 residues. V lost 2 bases, J lost 4 bases, and 9 bases lay in between. The CDR3 nucleotides read TGTGCCAGCAGCTTAATTCAGGGTTACGAGCAGTACTTC. Translated, it gives CASSLIQGYEQYF.

The V call is TRBV2, the J call TRBJ2-3; D is unclear. V lost 3 bases, J lost 1 base, and 8 bases lay in between. CDR1 is SNHLY and CDR2 is FYNNEI in the germline V gene. This CDR3 is 14 amino acids long. For the CDR3, the DNA is TGTGCCAGCAGTGAGCAGTCCGGCACAGATACGCAGTATTTT. Its protein is CASSEQSGTDTQYF.

This chain links TRBV7-6 with TRBJ2-6; no definite D call. The CDR3 extends over 15 amino acids. CDR1 and CDR2 (germline): SGHVS, FNYEAQ. Trimming stripped 2 bases from V and 4 bases from J, with 9 bases between. Here the CDR3 reads CASSLPPPGANVLTF. The CDR3 DNA reads TGTGCCAGCAGCTTACCCCCCCCCGGGGCCAACGTCCTGACTTTC.

The V call is TRBV2, the J call TRBJ2-5; possibly TRBD2 for D (6 bases). The CDR3 is made up of 14 amino acids. Trimming left V 6 bases short and J 2 bases short, with 13 bases between. Germline lookup yields CDR1 SNHLY and CDR2 FYNNEI. The CDR3 region is CASRPGREQETQYF. The CDR3 region has the DNA TGTGCCAGCAGACCCGGGAGAGAACAAGAGACCCAGTACTTC.

The V gene is TRBV28, the J gene TRBJ2-3, with TRBD1 matching 7 bases. V trimming: 7 bases; J trimming: 14 bases; junction bases outside the gene matches: 18. The CDR3 totals 14 residues. Per the germline V gene, CDR1 is MDHEN and CDR2 is SYDVKM. The DNA for the CDR3 is TGTGCCAGCAATTACCAGTTCCGGGACAGTCGTCTGTATTTT. Its protein is CASNYQFRDSRLYF.

This clone was observed a single time. The V gene is TRBV7-3, the J gene TRBJ2-1; D unresolved. The CDR3 has 13 residues. Trimming took 1 base from V and 6 from J, leaving 7 bases between them. Germline CDR1 and CDR2: SGHTA and FQGTGA. In nucleotides, the CDR3 is TGTGCCAGCAGCTTAAGCCCCCTCAATGAGCAGTTCTTC. Its translation: CASSLSPLNEQFF.

V gene TRBV5-1 combines with J gene TRBJ1-2, with D perhaps matching TRBD1 (5 bases). Per germline, CDR1 SGHRS and CDR2 YFSETQ. V was trimmed by 1 base and J by 8 bases, leaving 21 bases between them. The CDR3 is made up of 16 amino acids. CDR3 loop: CASSLPQGGRAGGYTF. The CDR3 region has the DNA TGCGCCAGCAGCTTGCCCCAGGGAGGACGGGCGGGCGGCTACACCTTC.

On this clone: Sequence at one end of the junction differs from germline and may be a read error. The chain carries TRBV28 and TRBJ1-1, with D possibly TRBD1 on 5 matching bases. There are 13 residues in the CDR3. The germline CDR1 and CDR2 sequences are MDHEN and SYDVKM. CDR3 bases: TGTGTCAGCAAGTCGGACAAGAACACTGAAGCTTTCTTT. It yields the protein CVSKSDKNTEAFF. The entire variable domain, with the rest obtained from reference TRBV28 and TRBJ1-1, is as follows: DVKVTQSSRYLVKRTGEKVFLECVQDMDHENMFWYRQDPGLGLRLIYFSYDVKMKEKGDIPEGYSVSREKKERFSLILESASTNQTSMYLCVSKSDKNTEAFFGQGTRLTVV.